The T cell receptor beta chain under discussion was sequenced for a study of blood T cells in healthy people across ages (dated by TCRdb to between 2015 and 2017). Study-wide context: In model experiments, roughly one uniquely barcoded TCR beta cDNA molecule per two T cells was captured by template switching. Using deep sequencing normalized with unique cDNA molecular identifiers, the study measured how TCR beta repertoire diversity changes with age. The donors were divided into four age groups: young (average approximately 17 years), middle-aged (approximately 41), aged (around 67) and long-lived (roughly 82). To avoid experimental bias, donors of different ages were distributed randomly across sequencing lanes. Using the same blood draw, the study looked at two additional independent replicas of 1 million unique cDNA reads for two donors, one aged 18 to 30 and the other aged 80 or older. What the authors observed across the whole study: Compared with the aged group, the long-lived group had more naive CD4+ T cells, fewer expanded clones and increased TCR diversity, suggesting age selection. The percentage of naive T cells measured by flow cytometry correlated strongly with observed TCR beta diversity. Because donor CMV infection status was unknown, age-related changes in expanded clonotypes were potentially confounded. Observed TCR beta diversity per million T cells fell roughly linearly with age, and a significant reduction was already apparent by age roughly 40. Because profiling used bulk unsorted PBMCs, naive and antigen-experienced compartments could not be compared conclusively. Estimates of total diversity from one million sequenced T cells were regarded as lower bounds and underestimates.

This clonotype has just a few counts. It lacks a known antigen. Nothing much larger sits one base from this clone, and base qualities are not available. Systemically healthy Caucasian individuals from Russia, around 38 in total and aged about 6 to 95 years, were included as donors. Roughly 9 milliliters of peripheral blood were drawn from each donor into EDTA-treated Vacutainer tubes. PBMCs were isolated by Ficoll-Paque density-gradient centrifugation, with at least 6 million obtained per sample. Total RNA, at least 5.5 micrograms per sample, was extracted from PBMCs with Trizol reagent. For every donor, flow cytometry on a PBMC aliquot measured the percentage of naive CD45RAhigh/CD27high T cells. The germline V and J ends show losses of 2 bases and 7 bases respectively, and no gene match explains 10 bases of the junction. The CDR3 contains 15 residues, cysteine and phenylalanine counted. Just CDR3 DNA is preserved here, 45 bases in frame from base 1. Sequences DFQATT (CDR1) and SNEGSKA (CDR2) are obtained from the germline V gene (reference sequence).

Library preparation used 5' RACE. The sequencing machine was an Illumina HiSeq 2500. The second PCR ran for roughly 6 to 11 cycles and used a J-beta primer mix along with a sample-barcoded 5' primer. Each TCR beta cDNA molecule received a unique molecular identifier from a template-switch 5' adaptor carrying 12 random nucleotides. Each sample yielded at least 2.5 million CDR3-containing paired-end reads. First-strand cDNA was synthesized from all RNA with the Mint cDNA synthesis kit, primed by a TRBC-specific oligonucleotide. All cDNA was treated with uracil-DNA glycosylase and then went through a first 18-cycle PCR with the universal primers M1SS and BC2_uni_R. The authors' analysis ran thus. Each sample was normalized by randomly selecting 1 million high-quality reads, each carrying a distinct molecular identifier. Instead of being binned into consensus sequences, reads with shared molecular identifiers were discarded. MiTCR, with a Q25 quality threshold and the strictest error-elimination algorithm, was used for CDR3 identification, clonotype clustering and error correction. A nonparametric unseen species model with Euler transformation was used to estimate a lower bound on total TCR beta diversity. TCRdb reanalyzed the raw reads on its own, using fastp at Q25 for trimming and MiXCR for clone calling, and kept in-frame beta chains. Every CDR3 protein is listed once, alongside the most common genes and DNA of its rows. The V and J calls were determined by TCRdb, not by the authors. Across this sample there are 700,000 to 950,000 distinct CDR3 sequences, with 58% seen only once. Around 22% of the sample is in the top ten clones.

The chain is assembled from TRBV20-1 and TRBJ2-1; 8 junctional bases match TRBD1. Sequenced input: blood. This TCR was sampled from a man aged 25-45 years in good health. The CDR3 loop reads CSARSLGQGKNEQFF. The DNA reads as follows: TGCAGTGCTAGAAGCCTAGGACAGGGTAAGAATGAGCAGTTCTTC.